Listed below are T cell receptor beta chains from one sample, sequenced in a study of blood T cells in healthy people across ages. TCRdb ran MiXCR on the 5' RACE reads and lists one entry per CDR3 protein. This table has about 1.5 million distinct CDR3 sequences, 35% to 45% appearing once. The specimen was blood. Receptors originate from a woman aged 18 to 35 in good health. Each CDR3 is given with its conserved first and last residue. A D gene is named only where the DNA matches it firmly. Size is stated for part of the rows, as once, few or many counts, or as a class when the clone is expanded.

j_gene | abundance | v_gene | d_gene | CDR3aa | CDR3nt
TRBJ1-6 | - | TRBV5-6 | - | CASSQRTADNSPLHF | TGTGCCAGCAGCCAACGGACAGCGGATAATTCACCCCTCCACTTT
TRBJ2-3 | few | TRBV9 | - | CASSVDAGTHTDTQYF | TGTGCCAGCAGCGTAGATGCCGGGACTCACACAGATACGCAGTATTTT
TRBJ2-1 | - | TRBV14 | - | CASSHYHEQFF | TGTGCCAGCAGCCACTACCATGAGCAGTTCTTC
TRBJ2-1 | - | TRBV7-2 | TRBD2 | CASRPTSGRYNEQFF | TGTGCCAGCAGGCCCACTAGCGGGAGGTACAATGAGCAGTTCTTC
TRBJ2-7 | - | TRBV29-1 | - | CSVAPQGSSYNEQYF | TGCAGCGTTGCCCCCCAAGGGAGCTCCTACAATGAGCAGTACTTC
TRBJ1-1 | - | TRBV6-5 | - | CASSYRGDGEAFF | TGTGCCAGCAGTTACCGGGGAGACGGTGAAGCTTTCTTT
TRBJ2-7 | few | TRBV6-5 | TRBD2 | CASSYSSLAVHNEQYF | TGTGCCAGCAGTTACTCGAGCCTAGCGGTCCACAATGAGCAGTACTTC
TRBJ2-5 | - | TRBV28 | - | CASKDAGLYQETQYF | TGTGCCAGCAAGGACGCAGGGCTATACCAAGAGACCCAGTACTTC
TRBJ2-1 | - | TRBV7-3 | - | CASSPGPGSYNEQFF | TGTGCCAGCAGCCCGGGACCCGGCTCCTACAATGAGCAGTTCTTC
TRBJ1-2 | - | TRBV7-9 | TRBD1 | CASSLTTGGNGYTF | TGTGCCAGCAGCTTAACGACAGGGGGGAACGGCTACACCTTC
TRBJ2-3 | few | TRBV20-1 | - | CSAMRSSTDTQYF | TGCAGTGCTATGCGGTCTAGCACAGATACGCAGTATTTT
TRBJ1-4 | - | TRBV5-6 | - | CASSRQTEKLFF | TGTGCCAGCAGCCGACAGACTGAAAAACTGTTTTTT
TRBJ2-1 | few | TRBV15 | TRBD1 | CATSRPQGVYNEQFF | TGTGCCACCAGCAGACCTCAGGGGGTCTACAATGAGCAGTTCTTC
TRBJ1-3 | - | TRBV7-6 | - | CASSSRGGGPGNTIYF | TGTGCCAGCAGCTCGCGGGGGGGAGGCCCTGGAAACACCATATATTTT
TRBJ2-7 | - | TRBV12-3/TRBV12-4 | TRBD1 | CASSLVDRGCDEQYF | TGTGCCAGCAGTTTGGTGGACAGGGGGTGCGACGAGCAGTACTTC
TRBJ1-2 | - | TRBV4-3 | - | CASSQVSGGKAGYTF | TGCGCCAGCAGCCAAGTTTCTGGAGGTAAAGCTGGCTACACCTTC
TRBJ2-5 | once | TRBV7-8 | - | CASSFFGRTLNNEQYF | TGTGCCAGCAGCTTTTTCGGACGGACGCTTAACAATGAGCAGTACTTC
TRBJ2-1 | - | TRBV7-2 | - | CASSLATSQGGTNEQFF | TGTGCCAGCAGCTTAGCGACGAGTCAGGGGGGTACGAATGAGCAGTTCTTC
TRBJ1-2 | - | TRBV4-2 | TRBD1 | CASSQGDRGANYGYTF | TGTGCCAGCAGCCAAGGGGACAGGGGTGCTAACTATGGCTACACCTTC
TRBJ1-6 | - | TRBV5-1 | - | CASNSGTQYNSPLHF | TGCGCCAGCAACAGTGGCACGCAGTATAATTCACCCCTCCACTTT
TRBJ2-2 | - | TRBV6-2/TRBV6-3 | TRBD2 | CASSGGLGLFF | TGTGCCAGCAGTGGCGGACTAGGGCTGTTTTTT
TRBJ2-7 | - | TRBV6-2/TRBV6-3 | - | CASSYSTPTYEQYF | TGTGCCAGCAGTTACTCGACGCCTACCTACGAGCAGTACTTC
TRBJ1-5 | few | TRBV7-2 | TRBD1 | CASRPTGSSNQPQHF | TGTGCCAGCAGACCGACAGGGAGTAGCAATCAGCCCCAGCATTTT
TRBJ1-2 | many | TRBV11-1 | - | CASSPSGYSDYGYTF | TGTGCCAGCAGCCCAAGTGGGTACTCGGATTATGGCTACACCTTC
TRBJ2-5 | - | TRBV6-5 | - | CASSSDMRETQYF | TGTGCCAGCAGTTCTGATATGAGGGAGACCCAGTACTTC
TRBJ2-5 | few | TRBV24-1 | - | CATSDGGRTPYQETQYF | TGTGCCACCAGTGATGGGGGCCGGACACCCTACCAAGAGACCCAGTACTTC
TRBJ2-1 | - | TRBV27 | TRBD2 | CASSNLRQTGTSGRINEQFF | TGTGCCAGCAGCAACCTTCGACAAACCGGGACTAGCGGGAGGATCAATGAGCAGTTCTTC
TRBJ2-5 | - | TRBV12-3/TRBV12-4 | - | CASSLAGLDTRAETQYF | TGTGCCAGCAGTTTAGCGGGCCTCGACACACGGGCAGAGACCCAGTACTTC
TRBJ2-1 | - | TRBV7-3 | TRBD1 | CASSQGGGGRANNEQFF | TGTGCCAGCAGCCAAGGGGGCGGCGGTAGGGCCAACAATGAGCAGTTCTTC
TRBJ2-1 | - | TRBV7-6 | - | CASSLWASPSDEQFF | TGTGCCAGCAGCTTATGGGCTTCCCCTTCCGATGAGCAGTTCTTC
TRBJ2-1 | - | TRBV5-1 | - | CASSSPVSYEQFF | TGCGCCAGCAGTTCGCCAGTCTCCTACGAGCAGTTCTTC
TRBJ2-4 | - | TRBV7-2 | - | CASSPGTPKNIRYF | TGTGCCAGCAGCCCCGGGACACCTAAAAACATTCGGTACTTC
TRBJ2-5 | many | TRBV20-1 | - | CSAPWTPRETQYF | TGCAGTGCTCCTTGGACACCCCGAGAGACCCAGTACTTC
TRBJ1-2 | - | TRBV12-3/TRBV12-4 | - | CASIFHRAGYTF | TGTGCCAGCATTTTTCATAGGGCGGGCTACACCTTC
TRBJ2-3 | few | TRBV20-1 | TRBD2 | CSAIDGTTSGGTDTQYF | TGCAGTGCTATAGACGGTACAACTAGCGGGGGTACAGATACGCAGTATTTT